The source of this T cell receptor (beta chain) is a study of blood T cell repertoires in COVID-19 (dated by TCRdb to the early 2020s). Notes on the research overall: The collaborator samples originated in the United States, Italy and Spain and spanned the acute and convalescent phases of COVID-19. The material from the prospective study consisted of cDNA or gDNA derived from T cells, B-cell-depleted T cells, or PBMCs. The dataset comprised deeply sampled blood TCRbeta repertoires from subjects exposed to, actively infected with, or recovered from COVID-19. A freely available public database, intended as a resource for researchers studying the immune response to SARS-CoV-2, is where the repertoires were released. The samples were drawn from the first 160 participants of the ongoing ImmuneRACE study and from 950 to 1,500 subjects provided by 6 global collaborators. Nearly every sample came with metadata listing a de-identified subject ID, COVID-19 status, age in years and sex. Where available, HLA class I and class II types were taken from metadata supplied by the sample provider and were not determined by assay-based typing.

On the study overall, not on this receptor specifically: The amount of clinical and demographic metadata varied by source and participant and was provided uncurated.

The collaborating institutions used their own protocols to collect whole blood in K2EDTA tubes. For TCRbeta analysis, collaborators shipped samples as frozen whole blood, isolated PBMCs, or DNA extracted from either of those sample types. Reading from cysteine to phenylalanine, the CDR3 counts 17 amino acids. CDR3 DNA only is kept here, 51 bases in frame from base 1. Sequences KGHSH (CDR1) and LQKENI (CDR2) are obtained from the germline V gene. Of note for this clone: Its antigen remains unidentified. One end of the junction fails to match germline, which may point to a read error.

TCRbeta CDR3 regions were amplified from genomic DNA using the immunoSEQ Assay, a bias-controlled multiplex PCR. In the authors' own workflow: The number of nucleated cells in each sample was estimated from the amplification of reference gene primers within the assay. To quantify the absolute abundance of each unique TCRbeta CDR3 rearrangement, sequence reads were collapsed and filtered. For each sample, productive Simpson clonality was calculated as the square root of Simpson's diversity index over productive rearrangements. TCRdb mirrors the immuneACCESS table, restricted to in-frame sequences. Some clones are absent from its copies; in checked studies, under half trace to an unresolved V gene, and the reason for the others is unknown. V and J calls and clone size are copied from that table; D and trimming were computed from the DNA. The sample yields 88,000 or so clones; around 79% were counted once. The top ten constitute 24% of the sample.

Sequencing was done on a sample of peripheral blood. This receptor was taken from a human donor in a cohort sampled during active COVID-19. The V gene is TRBV18 and the J gene is TRBJ2-6, and 10 junctional nucleotides match TRBD1. The CDR3 reads as follows: CASSPGQGGSGTNVLTF. Here is the DNA: TGTGCCAGCTCACCAGGACAGGGGGGATCTGGGACCAACGTCCTGACTTTC.